Listed below are T cell receptor beta chains from one sample, sequenced in a study of shared clonotypes between healthy human individuals. Assay: immunoSEQ multiplex PCR; the TCRdb copy retains only in-frame clones and omits some. The data show about 610,000 clones, more than 95% seen once. Sequencing input: naive CD4+ T cells sorted from blood. The receptors were sampled from a woman between 25 and 40 years old in good health. The CDR3 runs from the conserved cysteine through the conserved F or W. A D gene is named only where the DNA matches it firmly. Part of the rows lack a size; the others show once, few, many or a class for expanded clones.

d_call: TRBD2; clone_size: NA; j_call: TRBJ2-5; v_call: TRBV19; cdr3_nt: TGTGCCAGTAGTATCCAGACTAGCGGGAGTGGGACCCAGTACTTC; cdr3_aa: CASSIQTSGSGTQYF
d_call: NA; clone_size: NA; j_call: TRBJ2-3; v_call: TRBV2; cdr3_nt: TGTGCCAGCAGTCTCGTCAGGGGAGCCAAAACAGATACGCAGTATTTT; cdr3_aa: CASSLVRGAKTDTQYF
d_call: TRBD1; clone_size: NA; j_call: TRBJ2-2; v_call: TRBV11-2; cdr3_nt: TGTGCCAGCAGCCTGGAGGGCGGGACAGGGAACACCGGGGAGCTGTTTTTT; cdr3_aa: CASSLEGGTGNTGELFF
d_call: NA; clone_size: once; j_call: TRBJ1-5; v_call: TRBV18; cdr3_nt: TGTGCCAGCTCACCATTTACAGGAGAAAGCAATCAGCCCCAGCATTTT; cdr3_aa: CASSPFTGESNQPQHF
d_call: TRBD2; clone_size: NA; j_call: TRBJ2-7; v_call: TRBV5-4; cdr3_nt: TGTGCCAGCAGCTTCAGTTTTAGCGGGAGAACTCACTACGAGCAGTACTTC; cdr3_aa: CASSFSFSGRTHYEQYF
d_call: NA; clone_size: NA; j_call: TRBJ1-5; v_call: TRBV21-1; cdr3_nt: TGTGCCAGCAGGGGTGGGATCAGTTTTTATCGCAATCAGCCCCAGCATTTT; cdr3_aa: CASRGGISFYRNQPQHF
d_call: NA; clone_size: once; j_call: TRBJ1-2; v_call: TRBV28; cdr3_nt: TGTGCCAGTGGGGTACAGGGCAGCGGCTACACCTTC; cdr3_aa: CASGVQGSGYTF
d_call: TRBD1; clone_size: NA; j_call: TRBJ2-3; v_call: TRBV6-6; cdr3_nt: TGTGCCAGCGGGACAGCCGGGACAGATACGCAGTATTTT; cdr3_aa: CASGTAGTDTQYF
d_call: TRBD1; clone_size: once; j_call: TRBJ2-3; v_call: TRBV7-9; cdr3_nt: TGTGCCAGCAGCTTCCAGGGGGTGCATACGCAGTATTTT; cdr3_aa: CASSFQGVHTQYF
d_call: NA; clone_size: NA; j_call: TRBJ2-5; v_call: TRBV6-5; cdr3_nt: TGTGCCAGCAGTCCGGGTGGGGTCCAAGAGACCCAGTACTTC; cdr3_aa: CASSPGGVQETQYF
d_call: NA; clone_size: NA; j_call: TRBJ2-3; v_call: TRBV6-5; cdr3_nt: TGTGCCAGCAGTTACCGAGGGTCTAGCACAGATACGCAGTATTTT; cdr3_aa: CASSYRGSSTDTQYF
d_call: NA; clone_size: NA; j_call: TRBJ1-5; v_call: TRBV7-9; cdr3_nt: TGTGCCAGCACCCGGCAGGGTGAGCCCCAGCATTTT; cdr3_aa: CASTRQGEPQHF
d_call: NA; clone_size: NA; j_call: TRBJ2-5; v_call: TRBV27; cdr3_nt: TGTGCCAGCAGTTTAACCCCGGGGGAGACCCAGTACTTC; cdr3_aa: CASSLTPGETQYF
d_call: NA; clone_size: NA; j_call: TRBJ1-2; v_call: TRBV28; cdr3_nt: TGTGCCAGCAGCTCCCCCCGGGGGGCTAACTATGGCTACACCTTC; cdr3_aa: CASSSPRGANYGYTF
d_call: NA; clone_size: NA; j_call: TRBJ1-1; v_call: TRBV6-1; cdr3_nt: TGTGCCAGCAGTGACTACAGGGAGAACACTGAAGCTTTCTTT; cdr3_aa: CASSDYRENTEAFF
d_call: TRBD1; clone_size: NA; j_call: TRBJ2-7; v_call: TRBV19; cdr3_nt: TGTGCCAGTAGTCGACAGGGGAGCTCCTACGAGCAGTACTTC; cdr3_aa: CASSRQGSSYEQYF
d_call: TRBD2; clone_size: NA; j_call: TRBJ2-3; v_call: TRBV15; cdr3_nt: TGTGCCACCAGCAGAGATTGGCCCGTCCCGACTAGCGACACAGATACGCAGTATTTT; cdr3_aa: CATSRDWPVPTSDTDTQYF
d_call: NA; clone_size: NA; j_call: TRBJ2-2; v_call: TRBV5-1; cdr3_nt: TGCGCCAGCAGCTTACGAAGAAACACCGGGGAGCTGTTTTTT; cdr3_aa: CASSLRRNTGELFF
d_call: NA; clone_size: NA; j_call: TRBJ1-1; v_call: TRBV7-8; cdr3_nt: TGTGCCAGCCTATTGAGAAGGGATTCCCCGAACACTGAAGCTTTCTTT; cdr3_aa: CASLLRRDSPNTEAFF
d_call: NA; clone_size: NA; j_call: TRBJ1-5; v_call: TRBV6-6; cdr3_nt: TGTGCCAGCAGGAGGACAGAAAATAGCAATCAGCCCCAGCATTTT; cdr3_aa: CASRRTENSNQPQHF
d_call: NA; clone_size: NA; j_call: TRBJ2-1; v_call: TRBV7-2; cdr3_nt: TGTGCCAGCAGCTTAGTAGGGTCCTTGGGAAATGAGCAGTTCTTC; cdr3_aa: CASSLVGSLGNEQFF
d_call: TRBD1; clone_size: NA; j_call: TRBJ2-7; v_call: TRBV4-2; cdr3_nt: TGTGCCAGCAGCCAAGGTCCAGGGGGCTACGAGCAGTACTTC; cdr3_aa: CASSQGPGGYEQYF
d_call: NA; clone_size: NA; j_call: TRBJ2-1; v_call: TRBV2; cdr3_nt: TGTGCCAGCAGTGAAGCGGTTTACCAGGGCAATGAGCAGTTCTTC; cdr3_aa: CASSEAVYQGNEQFF
d_call: TRBD1; clone_size: NA; j_call: TRBJ1-2; v_call: TRBV18; cdr3_nt: TGTGCCAGCTCACCGGGGACAGCCAGTACCGATAACTATGGCTACACCTTC; cdr3_aa: CASSPGTASTDNYGYTF
d_call: TRBD1; clone_size: NA; j_call: TRBJ2-7; v_call: TRBV4-1; cdr3_nt: TGCGCCAGCAGCCAAGAGCGAGGGGGCAGGGCGTACGAGCAGTACTTC; cdr3_aa: CASSQERGGRAYEQYF